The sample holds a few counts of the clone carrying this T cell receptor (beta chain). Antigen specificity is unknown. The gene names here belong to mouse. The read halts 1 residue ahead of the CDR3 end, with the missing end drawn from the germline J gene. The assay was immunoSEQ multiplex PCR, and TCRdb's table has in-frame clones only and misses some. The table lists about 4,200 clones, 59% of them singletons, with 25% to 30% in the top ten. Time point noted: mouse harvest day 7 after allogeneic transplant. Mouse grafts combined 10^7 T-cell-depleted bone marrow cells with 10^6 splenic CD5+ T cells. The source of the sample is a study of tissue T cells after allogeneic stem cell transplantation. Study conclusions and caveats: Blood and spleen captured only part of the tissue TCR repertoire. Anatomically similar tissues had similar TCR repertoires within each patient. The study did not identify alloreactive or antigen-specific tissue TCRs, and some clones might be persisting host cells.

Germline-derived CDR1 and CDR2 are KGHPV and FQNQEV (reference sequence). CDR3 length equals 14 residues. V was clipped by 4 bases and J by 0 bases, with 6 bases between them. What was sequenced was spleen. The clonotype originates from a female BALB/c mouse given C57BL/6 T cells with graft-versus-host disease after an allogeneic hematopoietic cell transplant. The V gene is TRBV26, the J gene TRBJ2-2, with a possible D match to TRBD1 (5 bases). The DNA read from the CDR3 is TGTGCCAGCAGTCCGGACACAAACACCGGGCAGCTCTAC. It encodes CASSPDTNTGQLY. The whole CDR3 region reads CASSPDTNTGQLYF.